The 22 T cell receptor beta chains below all came from one sample that was sequenced in a study of post-analysis software for immune sequencing data. Findings of the study overall: Several TRBV segments were more frequent in patients than controls; TRBV5-6, TRBV5-1 and TRBV20-1 belonged to this group.

The TCR beta cDNA libraries contained unique molecular identifiers. TCRdb itself ran the PCR reads through MiXCR, one entry per CDR3 protein. The data show 450,000 to 700,000 distinct CDR3 sequences, roughly 47% seen once. These receptors' targets are unknown. Material for sequencing was blood. The source of these receptors is a girl under 18 with multiple sclerosis.

The chain links TRBV2 to TRBJ1-1, with D tentatively TRBD1 (6 bases). Deletions cut 6 bases from V and 5 bases from J, with 16 bases between. Germline CDR1 is SNHLY and CDR2 is FYNNEI. The CDR3 contains 14 residues. The CDR3 loop reads CASRIQGTSTEAFF. CDR3 in DNA: TGTGCCAGCAGGATACAGGGTACTAGTACTGAAGCTTTCTTT.

About this clonotype: The junction departs from the called germline gene at one end, perhaps through a read error. The chain is built from TRBV12-3 or TRBV12-4 and TRBJ2-1, with D possibly being TRBD2 (5 bases). The CDR3 is 16 residues long. The CDR3 spells CATSPSTGSTYSEQFF. CDR3 coding DNA: TGTGCCACCTCCCCTAGCACGGGTAGTACCTACAGTGAGCAGTTCTTC.

The chain recombines TRBV5-1 with TRBJ2-3; D remains unclear. V was shortened by 0 bases and J by 0 bases, with 11 bases between the two germline ends. The V gene's germline CDR1 is SGHRS and CDR2 YFSETQ. CDR3 length: 16 residues. CDR3 DNA sequence: TGCGCCAGCAGCTTGGGCATTAGCCCGAGCACAGATACGCAGTATTTT. Amino acid sequence: CASSLGISPSTDTQYF.

V gene TRBV6-1 combines with J gene TRBJ2-3; 8 bases match TRBD2. Germline V lookup: CDR1 MNHNS, CDR2 SASEGT. Trimming took 11 bases from V and 2 from J; bases not matched to a gene: 6. The CDR3 is 13 residues long. This chain's CDR3 is CAGKRGNTDTQYF. CDR3 DNA: TGTGCCGGCAAGCGGGGGAACACAGATACGCAGTATTTT.

This clonotype showed up just a few times. This chain links TRBV20-1 with TRBJ1-2, with 8 bases lining up with TRBD1. Germline V gene lookup returns CDR1 DFQATT and CDR2 SNEGSKA (reference sequence). Losses at the gene ends were 5 bases for V and 5 bases for J; bases not matched to a gene: 7. There are 13 residues in the CDR3. The CDR3 DNA is TGCAGTGCTCAGCAGGGGGCTGAGTATGGCTACACCTTC. This codes for CSAQQGAEYGYTF.

This clonotype has a handful of counts. This chain links TRBV12-3 or TRBV12-4 with TRBJ1-1, with D maybe TRBD1 (5 bases). V was clipped by 5 bases and J by 1 base, with 14 bases between them. The length of the CDR3 is 15 residues. The CDR3 here is CASSLLPGANTEAFF. For the CDR3, the DNA is TGTGCCAGCAGTCTCCTCCCTGGGGCGAACACTGAAGCTTTCTTT.

The rearrangement links TRBV5-1 to TRBJ2-7; D is perhaps TRBD1 (6 bases). CDR1 is SGHRS, CDR2 YFSETQ, per germline. There are 14 residues in the CDR3. V lost 4 bases and J lost 5, with 16 bases in between. In nucleotides, the CDR3 is TGCGCCAGCAGCCTCCAGGACAGTAGTCACGAGCAGTACTTC. It codes for CASSLQDSSHEQYF.

The rearrangement joins TRBV28 to TRBJ2-1; 15 bases map to TRBD2. V lost 4 bases, J lost 8 bases, and 12 bases stayed unmatched. This CDR3 is built from 18 residues. Germline lookup yields CDR1 MDHEN and CDR2 SYDVKM. CDR3: CASSSSLGLAGGGDEQFF. The DNA for the CDR3 is TGTGCCAGCAGTTCGAGTCTGGGACTAGCGGGAGGAGGCGATGAGCAGTTCTTC.

This clonotype occurred a few times. The CDR3 is CSVGGTSGQETQYF. CDR3 coding DNA: TGCAGCGTTGGGGGGACTAGCGGCCAAGAGACCCAGTACTTC. The chain is built from TRBV29-1 and TRBJ2-5; 11 bases are shared with TRBD2. Germline values: CDR1 SQVTM, CDR2 ANQGSEA. This CDR3 is 14 amino acids long. The junction had 2 bases not matched to a gene; V was cut back by 4 bases and J by 1 base.

Only a few counts were recorded for this clonotype. Mismatch with germline at one junction end may stem from a read error. The chain couples TRBV5-1 to TRBJ1-1, with D unresolved. The V gene's germline CDR1 is SGHRS and CDR2 YFSETQ. The CDR3 is 13 amino acids. In DNA form, the CDR3 reads TGTGCCAGCTCCCTGGGAAGGGACACTGAAGCTTTCTTT. It specifies CASSLGRDTEAFF.

The chain carries TRBV12-3 or TRBV12-4 and TRBJ1-5; 9 bases are shared with TRBD1. This CDR3 has 15 residues. Trimming cost V 3 bases and J 5 bases; bases outside gene matches: 5. CDR3 bases: TGTGCCAGCAGTTTCACGGGACAGGGTGATCAGCCCCAGCATTTT. This translates into CASSFTGQGDQPQHF.

The rearrangement links TRBV15 to TRBJ2-3, with a tentative D call TRBD2 (7 bases). Germline V gene sequence: CDR1 LNHNV, CDR2 YYDKDF (reference sequence). The CDR3 is made up of 20 amino acids. V lost 4 bases to trimming and J lost 4 bases, with 30 bases between them. The DNA of the CDR3 is TGTGCCACCAGCACCCGGGGGCTAGCGGAAACCTTCACACACGCAGATACGCAGTATTTT. It yields the protein CATSTRGLAETFTHADTQYF.

This chain links TRBV7-9 with TRBJ2-3; 7 positions match TRBD1. Germline V gene lookup returns CDR1 SEHNR and CDR2 FQNEAQ (reference sequence). Trimming removed 1 base from V and 3 bases from J; junction bases left unmatched: 10. CDR3 length equals 17 residues. CDR3 in amino acids: CASSLGEGAKLTDTQYF. The CDR3 nucleotides are TGTGCCAGCAGCTTAGGAGAGGGGGCGAAGTTGACAGATACGCAGTATTTT.

This clonotype was counted a few times. This chain links TRBV6-1 with TRBJ2-1; D may be TRBD2 (6 bases). The V gene lost 8 bases and the J gene lost 0 bases, with 11 bases spanning the gap. CDR1 MNHNS and CDR2 SASEGT come from the germline V gene. The CDR3 spans 14 residues. The CDR3 coding sequence is TGTGCCAGCTTGATCGGGAGCTCCTACAATGAGCAGTTCTTC. Translated, it gives CASLIGSSYNEQFF.

The rearrangement joins TRBV12-3 or TRBV12-4 to TRBJ2-1, with 13 positions matching TRBD2. CDR3 length: 17 amino acids. Trimming removed 3 bases from V and 7 bases from J; junction bases left unmatched: 9. CDR3 nucleotides: TGTGCCAGCAGTTTCTGGACTAGCGGGAGTCTCAGGAATGAGCAGTTCTTC. Residues: CASSFWTSGSLRNEQFF.

Written as DNA, the CDR3 is TGTGCCAGCAGCCAAGAGCTTGCTAGCGGGGGGCGCAATGAGCAGTTCTTC. It translates to CASSQELASGGRNEQFF. The chain couples TRBV4-2 to TRBJ2-1, with 11 bases aligning to TRBD2. With V trimmed by 0 bases and J by 6 bases, 7 bases remained unmatched. Germline V gene sequence: CDR1 LGHNA, CDR2 YNFKEQ. This CDR3 contains 17 residues.

The chain combines TRBV12-3 or TRBV12-4 with TRBJ2-1; 11 bases align to TRBD1. This CDR3 has 15 amino acids. V shed 7 bases and J 4 bases; nucleotides not matched to a gene: 6. The CDR3 protein is CASKPGTGGYNEQFF. The DNA for the CDR3 is TGTGCCAGCAAACCCGGGACAGGGGGTTACAATGAGCAGTTCTTC.

The chain combines TRBV2 with TRBJ2-5; D may be TRBD1 or TRBD2 (5 bases each). The CDR3 is made up of 13 amino acids. Germline values: CDR1 SNHLY, CDR2 FYNNEI. Trimming pared 5 bases from V and 10 bases from J, leaving 17 bases between. The CDR3 sequence is CASSWGSNKDQYF. The CDR3, as DNA: TGTGCCAGCAGTTGGGGGAGCAACAAGGACCAGTACTTC.

This clonotype has just one count. This chain connects TRBV25-1 to TRBJ2-7, with D uncertain. This CDR3 has 14 amino acids. Germline CDR1 reads MGHDK; CDR2 reads SYGVNS. Deletions cut 6 bases from V and 1 base from J, with 13 bases between. CDR3 sequence (DNA): TGTGCCAGCAGGGAAGACCGACCTTCCTACGAGCAGTACTTC. Amino acid sequence: CASREDRPSYEQYF.

The chain combines TRBV5-1 with TRBJ2-3; 7 bases are a match to TRBD2. Germline V gene data show CDR1 as SGHRS and CDR2 as YFSETQ. The CDR3 runs 16 residues. Trimming at V came to 3 bases and at J to 0 bases, leaving 7 bases not matched to a gene. This CDR3 is CASSYGGSTSTDTQYF. In nucleotides, the CDR3 is TGCGCCAGCAGCTACGGGGGGTCAACTAGCACAGATACGCAGTATTTT.

This clonotype was seen only a few times. The chain employs TRBV6-6 and TRBJ1-1; no clear D gene. Germline V gene sequence: CDR1 MNHNY, CDR2 SVGAGI (reference sequence). V was pared by 4 bases and J by 6 bases, with 9 bases between. This CDR3 has 12 residues. The CDR3 is CASSSPSPEAFF. The CDR3 DNA sequence: TGTGCCAGCAGTTCGCCCAGCCCTGAAGCTTTCTTT.

This chain connects TRBV6-5 to TRBJ2-5, with 8 nucleotides matching TRBD1. Losses at the gene ends were 5 bases for V and 5 bases for J; bases not matched to a gene: 7. Germline lookup yields CDR1 MNHEY and CDR2 SVGAGI. There are 14 residues in the CDR3. DNA of the CDR3: TGTGCCAGCAGTCCAGGGGGCCTTGGGGAGACCCAGTACTTC. This sequence encodes CASSPGGLGETQYF.